The clone carrying this TCR beta chain was seen repeatedly, ten times or more. Germline V gene data show CDR1 as SNHLY and CDR2 as FYNNEI. The CDR3 consists of 13 residues. The V and J ends lost 6 bases and 4 bases respectively, with 12 bases between them. This entry comes from a study of cytomegalovirus exposure and HLA in healthy donors. PCR primers comprised 60 Vbeta and 13 Jbeta primers. Here immunoSEQ multiplex PCR was the method, and the copy in TCRdb shows in-frame clones only, minus some. Here the sample spans 180,000 or so clones, over 65% being singletons. The TCR sequence derives from a woman aged 55-69 years in good health and CMV-seropositive. What was sequenced was PBMCs. The V call is TRBV2, the J call TRBJ1-2; D ambiguous. DNA for the CDR3: TGTGCCAGCAGAGCAGACGGGAGCTATGGCTACACCTTC. This gives the protein CASRADGSYGYTF.